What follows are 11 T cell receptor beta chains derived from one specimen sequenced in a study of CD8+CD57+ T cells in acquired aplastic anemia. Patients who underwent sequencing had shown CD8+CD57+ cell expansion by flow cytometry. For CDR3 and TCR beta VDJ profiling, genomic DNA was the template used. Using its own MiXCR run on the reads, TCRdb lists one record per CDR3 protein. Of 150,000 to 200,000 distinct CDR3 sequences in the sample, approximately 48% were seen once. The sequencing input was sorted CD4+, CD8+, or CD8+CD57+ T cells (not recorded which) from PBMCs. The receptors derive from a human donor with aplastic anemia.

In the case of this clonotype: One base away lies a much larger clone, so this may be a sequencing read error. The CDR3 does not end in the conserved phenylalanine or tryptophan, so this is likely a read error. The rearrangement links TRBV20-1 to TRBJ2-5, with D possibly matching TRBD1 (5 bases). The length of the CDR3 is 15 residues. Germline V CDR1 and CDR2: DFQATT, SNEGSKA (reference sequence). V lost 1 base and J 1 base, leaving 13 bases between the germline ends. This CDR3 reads CSARAATDIQETQYL. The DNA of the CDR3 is TGCAGTGCTAGAGCGGCGACAGATATCCAAGAGACCCAGTACCTC.

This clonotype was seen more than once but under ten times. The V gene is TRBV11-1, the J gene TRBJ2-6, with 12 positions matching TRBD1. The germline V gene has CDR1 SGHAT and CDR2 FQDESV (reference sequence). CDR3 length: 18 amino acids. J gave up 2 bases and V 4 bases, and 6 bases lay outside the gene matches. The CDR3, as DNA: TGTGCCAGCAGCTGGGGAGGGACAGGGGGCGCTGGGGCCAACGTCCTGACTTTC. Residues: CASSWGGTGGAGANVLTF.

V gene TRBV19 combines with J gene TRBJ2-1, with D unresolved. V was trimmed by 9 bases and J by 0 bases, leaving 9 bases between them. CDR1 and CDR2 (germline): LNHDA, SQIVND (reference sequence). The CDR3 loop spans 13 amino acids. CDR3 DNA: TGTGCCAGCTCATGGGACTCCTACAATGAGCAGTTCTTC. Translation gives CASSWDSYNEQFF.

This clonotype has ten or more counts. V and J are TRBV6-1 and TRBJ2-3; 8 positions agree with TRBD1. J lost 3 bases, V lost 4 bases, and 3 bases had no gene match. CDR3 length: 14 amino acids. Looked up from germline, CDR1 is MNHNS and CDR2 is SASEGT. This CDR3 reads CASSGQGWTDTQYF. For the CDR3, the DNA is TGTGCCAGCAGTGGACAGGGGTGGACAGATACGCAGTATTTT.

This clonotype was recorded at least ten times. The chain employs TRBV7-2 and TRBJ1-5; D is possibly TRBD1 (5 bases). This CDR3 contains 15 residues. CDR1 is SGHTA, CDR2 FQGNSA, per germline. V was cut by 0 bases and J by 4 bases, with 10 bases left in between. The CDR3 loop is CASSLAFGGNQPQHF. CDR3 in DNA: TGTGCCAGCAGCTTAGCTTTCGGGGGAAATCAGCCCCAGCATTTT.

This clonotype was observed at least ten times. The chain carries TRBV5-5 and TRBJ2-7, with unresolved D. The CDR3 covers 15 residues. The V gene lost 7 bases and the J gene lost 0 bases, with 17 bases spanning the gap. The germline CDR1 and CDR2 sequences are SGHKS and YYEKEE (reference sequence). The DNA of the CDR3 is TGTGCCAGCCGCCCCGGGCCCCAGAGCTCCTACGAGCAGTACTTC. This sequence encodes CASRPGPQSSYEQYF.

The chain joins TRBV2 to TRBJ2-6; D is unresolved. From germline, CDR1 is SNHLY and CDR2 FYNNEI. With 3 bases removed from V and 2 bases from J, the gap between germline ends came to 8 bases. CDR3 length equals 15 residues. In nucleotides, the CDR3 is TGTGCCAGCAGTGATTTTCCCGCTGGGGCCAACGTCCTGACTTTC. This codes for CASSDFPAGANVLTF.

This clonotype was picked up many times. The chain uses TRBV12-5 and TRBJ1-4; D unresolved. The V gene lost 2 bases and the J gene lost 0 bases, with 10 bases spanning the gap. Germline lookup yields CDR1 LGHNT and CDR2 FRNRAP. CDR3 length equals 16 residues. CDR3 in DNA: TGTGCTAGTGGTTTGATACAGCCGACAACTAATGAAAAACTGTTTTTT. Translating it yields CASGLIQPTTNEKLFF. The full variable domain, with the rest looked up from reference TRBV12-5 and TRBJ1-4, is DARVTQTPRHKVTEMGQEVTMRCQPILGHNTVFWYRQTMMQGLELLAYFRNRAPLDDSGMPKDRFSAEMPDATLATLKIQPSEPRDSAVYFCASGLIQPTTNEKLFFGSGTQLSVL.

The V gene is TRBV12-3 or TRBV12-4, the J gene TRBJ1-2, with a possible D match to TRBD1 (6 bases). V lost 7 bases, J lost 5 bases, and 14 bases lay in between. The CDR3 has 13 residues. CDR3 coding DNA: TGTGCCAGCACCAAGGGGGGGCTTTATGGCTACACCTTC. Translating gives CASTKGGLYGYTF.

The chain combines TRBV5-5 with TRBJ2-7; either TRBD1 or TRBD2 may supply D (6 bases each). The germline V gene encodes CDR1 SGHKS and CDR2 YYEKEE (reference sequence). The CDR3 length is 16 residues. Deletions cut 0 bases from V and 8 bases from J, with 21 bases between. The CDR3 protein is CASSLAPGGRGDKQYF. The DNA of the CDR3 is TGTGCCAGCAGCTTGGCCCCCGGGGGCAGGGGTGACAAGCAGTACTTC.

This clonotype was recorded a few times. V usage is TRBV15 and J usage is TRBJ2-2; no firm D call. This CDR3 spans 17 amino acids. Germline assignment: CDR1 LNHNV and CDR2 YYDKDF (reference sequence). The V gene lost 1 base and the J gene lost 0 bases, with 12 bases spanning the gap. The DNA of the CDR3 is TGTGCCACCAGCAGAGTTGTCGGAACAGCGAACACCGGGGAGCTGTTTTTT. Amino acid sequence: CATSRVVGTANTGELFF.